A selection of T cell receptor beta chains follows, all from one sample in a study of Ad26.COV2.S vaccination and SARS-CoV-2 variants. Sequenced by immunoSEQ multiplex PCR; TCRdb stores in-frame clones only, minus some. The sample lists 300,000 to 400,000 clones, 75% to 90% occurring once. This material consisted of peripheral blood, taken in a trial of Ad26.COV2.S vaccine versus placebo. Receptor source: a person between 18 and 60 years old who received the Ad26.COV2.S COVID-19 vaccine or a placebo. Both conserved end residues are trimmed from each CDR3. D genes are given only for firm matches.

D	V	J	CDR3
TRBD1	TRBV11-2	TRBJ1-1	ASTASPGQANTEAF
.	TRBV28	TRBJ2-2	ASSFPTIYTGELF
TRBD2	TRBV2	TRBJ2-5	ASSGLAVETQY
.	TRBV5-1	TRBJ2-7	ASSLGPGTAAYEQY
.	TRBV7-9	TRBJ1-1	ASSLVSGMGNTEAF
TRBD1	TRBV5-1	TRBJ1-1	ASSTAGGGALNTEAF
.	TRBV2	TRBJ1-1	AGTPGVESEAF
.	TRBV5-4	TRBJ2-3	ASSLRPGDTQY
.	TRBV14	TRBJ1-2	ASSQVSGTNYGYT
TRBD2	TRBV5-4	TRBJ2-3	ASSPDLAGNPSRAQY
.	TRBV7-9	TRBJ1-4	ASSLRGPNEKLF
TRBD2	TRBV5-4	TRBJ2-4	ASSLGGGVAKNIQY
.	TRBV5-6	TRBJ2-3	ASSLDVRPDTQY
TRBD1	TRBV7-2	TRBJ1-1	ASSSWTGGTEAF
.	TRBV19	TRBJ2-1	ASSWTEYNEQF
.	TRBV7-2	TRBJ1-6	ARTHRGGRNSPLH
.	TRBV7-2	TRBJ2-3	ASSLAGLSSTDTQY
TRBD1	TRBV27	TRBJ2-2	ASSLWILGQAGTGELF
.	TRBV7-2	TRBJ2-5	ASSPGGARQETQY
.	TRBV28	TRBJ1-5	ASSHDRQYNQPQH
.	TRBV4-1	TRBJ2-7	ASSQVEGVGYEQY
.	TRBV4-3	TRBJ2-5	ASSPSAHGGETQY
TRBD1	TRBV5-6	TRBJ1-6	ASSLFVGQGSSPLH
TRBD2	TRBV10-3	TRBJ2-7	AISQLAGEYEQY
TRBD2	TRBV6-5	TRBJ2-3	ASRDSGSGTDTQY
.	TRBV6-5	TRBJ2-1	ASSLGGAYNEQF
.	TRBV6-5	TRBJ2-2	ASSYSLGETGELF
.	TRBV7-7	TRBJ2-5	ASSPRDGQETQY
.	TRBV14	TRBJ2-2	ASSQERSRHPNTGELF
.	TRBV5-1	TRBJ1-5	ASSLEANGPQH
TRBD1	TRBV11-3	TRBJ2-7	ASSSTGFEQY
.	TRBV5-1	TRBJ2-7	ATDPGPWGSYEQY
.	TRBV10-3	TRBJ1-5	AIRPDGNNQPQH
TRBD1	TRBV5-1	TRBJ2-2	ASSLSRGRLTGELF
TRBD2	TRBV19	TRBJ2-5	ASSIGLAVETQY
.	TRBV5-4	TRBJ2-5	ASSVRTKETQY
TRBD1	TRBV29-1	TRBJ2-2	SARTGSGELF
.	TRBV2	TRBJ2-7	ASSPWWEQY